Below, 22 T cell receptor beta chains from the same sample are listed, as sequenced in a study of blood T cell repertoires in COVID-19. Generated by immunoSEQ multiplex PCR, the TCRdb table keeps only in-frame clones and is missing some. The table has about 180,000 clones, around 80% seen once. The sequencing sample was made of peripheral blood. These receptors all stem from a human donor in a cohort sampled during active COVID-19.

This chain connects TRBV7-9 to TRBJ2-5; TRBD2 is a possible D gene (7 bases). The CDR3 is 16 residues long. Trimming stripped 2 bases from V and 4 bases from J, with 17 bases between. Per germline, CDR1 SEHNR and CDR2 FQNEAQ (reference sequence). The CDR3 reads CASSLTRGANVETQYF. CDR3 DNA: TGTGCCAGCAGCTTAACCCGGGGGGCTAACGTAGAGACCCAGTACTTC.

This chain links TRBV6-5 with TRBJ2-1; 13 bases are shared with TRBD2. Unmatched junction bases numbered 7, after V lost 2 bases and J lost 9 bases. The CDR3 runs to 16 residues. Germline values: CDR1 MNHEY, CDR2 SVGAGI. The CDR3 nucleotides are TGTGCCAGCAGTTACCGACTAGCGGGGGGAATGGGTGAGCAGTTCTTC. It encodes CASSYRLAGGMGEQFF.

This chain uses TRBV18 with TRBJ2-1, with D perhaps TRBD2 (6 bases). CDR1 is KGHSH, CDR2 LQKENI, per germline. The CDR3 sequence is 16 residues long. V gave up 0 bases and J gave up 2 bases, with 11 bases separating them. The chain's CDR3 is CASSPPGGGPYNEQFF. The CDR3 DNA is TGTGCCAGCTCACCACCGGGGGGAGGACCCTACAATGAGCAGTTCTTC.

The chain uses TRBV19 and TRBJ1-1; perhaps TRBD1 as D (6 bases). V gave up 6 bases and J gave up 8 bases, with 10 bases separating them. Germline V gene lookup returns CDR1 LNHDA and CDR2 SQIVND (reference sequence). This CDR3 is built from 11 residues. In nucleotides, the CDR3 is TGTGCCAGTAGAGGGGGGGTGGAAGCTTTCTTT. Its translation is CASRGGVEAFF.

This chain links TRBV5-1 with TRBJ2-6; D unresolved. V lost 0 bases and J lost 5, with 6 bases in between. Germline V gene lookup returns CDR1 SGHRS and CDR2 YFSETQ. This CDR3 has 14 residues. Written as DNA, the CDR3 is TGCGCCAGCAGCTTGGTCCCCTGGGCCAACGTCCTGACTTTC. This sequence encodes CASSLVPWANVLTF.

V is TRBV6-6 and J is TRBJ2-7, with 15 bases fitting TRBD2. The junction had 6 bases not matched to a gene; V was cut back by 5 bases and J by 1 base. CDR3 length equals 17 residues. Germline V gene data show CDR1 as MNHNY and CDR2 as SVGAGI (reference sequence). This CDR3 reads CASSRSGLAGGSYEQYF. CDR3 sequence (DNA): TGTGCCAGCAGTCGCTCGGGACTAGCGGGGGGATCCTACGAGCAGTACTTC.

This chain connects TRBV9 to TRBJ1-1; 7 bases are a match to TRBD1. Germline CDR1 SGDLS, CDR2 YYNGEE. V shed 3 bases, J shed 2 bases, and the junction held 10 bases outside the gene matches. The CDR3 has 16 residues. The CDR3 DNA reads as TGTGCCAGCAGCGAAGGACCGAGGGGGCAAAACACTGAAGCTTTCTTT. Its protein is CASSEGPRGQNTEAFF.

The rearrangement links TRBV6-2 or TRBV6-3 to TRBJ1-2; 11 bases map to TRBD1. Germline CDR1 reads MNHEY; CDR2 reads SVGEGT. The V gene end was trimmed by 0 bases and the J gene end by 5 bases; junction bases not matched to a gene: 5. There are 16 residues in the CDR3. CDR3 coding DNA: TGTGCCAGCAGTTACTCGCGGGACAGGGGGGAGTATGGCTACACCTTC. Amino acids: CASSYSRDRGEYGYTF.

This chain's CDR3 is CASSPAVGWGGTEAFF. In nucleotides, the CDR3 is TGTGCCAGCAGCCCAGCAGTTGGATGGGGGGGCACTGAAGCTTTCTTT. V usage is TRBV5-6 and J usage is TRBJ1-1; tentative D call: TRBD1 (5 bases). The CDR3 totals 16 residues. Germline V CDR1 and CDR2: SGHDT, YYEEEE. Trimming stripped 4 bases from V and 4 bases from J, with 20 bases between.

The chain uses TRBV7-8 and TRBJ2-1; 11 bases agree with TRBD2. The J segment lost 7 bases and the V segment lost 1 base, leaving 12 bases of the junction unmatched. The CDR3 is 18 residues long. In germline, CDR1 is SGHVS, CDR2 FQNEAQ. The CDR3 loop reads CASSLEASGGSVWNEQFF. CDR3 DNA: TGTGCCAGCAGCTTAGAGGCTAGCGGGGGGTCCGTATGGAATGAGCAGTTCTTC.

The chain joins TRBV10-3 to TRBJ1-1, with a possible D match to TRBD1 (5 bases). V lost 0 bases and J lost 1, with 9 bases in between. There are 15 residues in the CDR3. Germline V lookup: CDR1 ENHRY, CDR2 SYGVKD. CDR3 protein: CAISESGGENTEAFF. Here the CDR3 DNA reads TGTGCCATCAGTGAGTCGGGGGGAGAGAACACTGAAGCTTTCTTT.

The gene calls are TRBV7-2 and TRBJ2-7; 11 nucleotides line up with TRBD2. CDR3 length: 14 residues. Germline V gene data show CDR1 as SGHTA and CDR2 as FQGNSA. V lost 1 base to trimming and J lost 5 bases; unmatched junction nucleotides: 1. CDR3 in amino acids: CASSLVGLADEQYF. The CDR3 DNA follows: TGTGCCAGCAGCTTAGTGGGACTAGCGGACGAGCAGTACTTC.

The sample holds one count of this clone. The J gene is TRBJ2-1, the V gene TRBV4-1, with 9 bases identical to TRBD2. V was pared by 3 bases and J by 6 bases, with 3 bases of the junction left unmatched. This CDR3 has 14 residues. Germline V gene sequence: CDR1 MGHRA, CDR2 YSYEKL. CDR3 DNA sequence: TGCGCCAGCAGCCACGGGCGGGGGGGCAATGAGCAGTTCTTC. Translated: CASSHGRGGNEQFF.

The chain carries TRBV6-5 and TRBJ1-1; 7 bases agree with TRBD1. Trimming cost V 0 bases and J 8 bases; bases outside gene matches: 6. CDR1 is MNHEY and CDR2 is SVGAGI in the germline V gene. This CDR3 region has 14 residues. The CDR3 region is CASSYSTGSQEAFF. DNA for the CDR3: TGTGCCAGCAGTTACTCGACAGGGAGCCAGGAAGCTTTCTTT.

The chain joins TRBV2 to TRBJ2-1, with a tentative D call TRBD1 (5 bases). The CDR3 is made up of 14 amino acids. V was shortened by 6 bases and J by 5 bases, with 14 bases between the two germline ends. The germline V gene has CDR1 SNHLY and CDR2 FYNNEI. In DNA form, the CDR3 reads TGTGCCAGCAGCCCGTTCCCCAGGGACAATGAGCAGTTCTTC. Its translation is CASSPFPRDNEQFF. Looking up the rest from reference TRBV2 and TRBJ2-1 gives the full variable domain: EPEVTQTPSHQVTQMGQEVILRCVPISNHLYFYWYRQILGQKVEFLVSFYNNEISEKSEIFDDQFSVERPDGSNFTLKIRSTKLEDSAMYFCASSPFPRDNEQFFGPGTRLTVL.

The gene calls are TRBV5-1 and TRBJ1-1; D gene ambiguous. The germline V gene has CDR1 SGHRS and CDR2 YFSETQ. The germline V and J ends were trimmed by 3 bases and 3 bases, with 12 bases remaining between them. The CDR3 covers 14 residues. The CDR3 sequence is CASSWNSGDTEAFF. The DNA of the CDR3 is TGCGCCAGCAGCTGGAACAGTGGCGACACTGAAGCTTTCTTT.

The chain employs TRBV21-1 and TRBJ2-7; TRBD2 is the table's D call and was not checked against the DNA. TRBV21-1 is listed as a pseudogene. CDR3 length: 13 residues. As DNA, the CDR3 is TGTGCCAGCACCCCGAGGTTGTCCTACGAGCAGTACTTC. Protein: CASTPRLSYEQYF.

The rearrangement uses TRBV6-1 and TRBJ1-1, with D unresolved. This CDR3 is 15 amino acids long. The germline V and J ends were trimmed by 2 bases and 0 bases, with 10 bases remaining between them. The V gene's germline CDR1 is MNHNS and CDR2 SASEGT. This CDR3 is CASSESQRVNTEAFF. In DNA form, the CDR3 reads TGTGCCAGCAGTGAATCACAGAGAGTGAACACTGAAGCTTTCTTT.

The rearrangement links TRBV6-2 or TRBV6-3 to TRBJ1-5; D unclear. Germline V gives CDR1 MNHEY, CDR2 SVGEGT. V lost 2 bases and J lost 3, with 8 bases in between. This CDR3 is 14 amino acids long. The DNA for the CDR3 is TGTGCCAGCAGTTACCGGCAGGTCAATCAGCCCCAGCATTTT. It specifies CASSYRQVNQPQHF.

This chain's CDR3 is CASSLTGQNVEQYF. CDR3 sequence (DNA): TGTGCCAGCAGCTTAACGGGACAGAATGTGGAGCAGTACTTC. The chain is built from TRBV7-6 and TRBJ2-7; TRBD1 aligns across 7 bases. V shed 2 bases, J shed 7 bases, and the junction held 8 bases outside the gene matches. The germline V gene has CDR1 SGHVS and CDR2 FNYEAQ. There are 14 residues in the CDR3.

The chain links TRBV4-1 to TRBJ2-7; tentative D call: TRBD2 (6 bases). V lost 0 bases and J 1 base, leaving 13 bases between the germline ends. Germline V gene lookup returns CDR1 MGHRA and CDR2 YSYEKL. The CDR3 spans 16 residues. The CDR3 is CASSQEGDSLSYEQYF. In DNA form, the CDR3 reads TGCGCCAGCAGCCAAGAGGGGGACTCACTTTCCTACGAGCAGTACTTC.

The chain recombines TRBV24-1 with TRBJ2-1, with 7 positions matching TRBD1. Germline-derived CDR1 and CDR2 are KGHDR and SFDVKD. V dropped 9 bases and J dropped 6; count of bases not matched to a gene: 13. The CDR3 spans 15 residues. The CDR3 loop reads CATSRGSSGGNEQFF. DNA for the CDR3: TGTGCCACCTCCAGGGGGTCGTCAGGGGGCAATGAGCAGTTCTTC.